This entry is about one TCR beta chain. Its antigen remains unidentified. This record belongs to a study of OX40 agonist ivuxolimab in advanced cancers. About the study: Dose-escalation patients had hepatocellular carcinoma, melanoma, renal cell or head and neck cancer.

Study-wide results and limits: Certain nonresponding patients likewise had low normalized T-cell clonal expansion.

V dropped 11 bases and J dropped 0 bases, with 13 bases sitting between them. The V gene's germline CDR1 is LNHDA and CDR2 SQIVND (reference sequence). The CDR3 length is 14 residues. The protocol was immunoSEQ multiplex PCR, while the TCRdb copy is restricted to in-frame clones and leaves out a portion. This sample carries tens of thousands of clones, about nine tenths of them seen once, and the ten largest clones take around 2.7%. Sampling times: baseline, cycle 4 day 1, cycle 7 day 1. This material consisted of CD4+ or CD8+ T cells sorted from blood, taken in a trial of the OX40 agonist ivuxolimab. The sequence was collected from an adult with an advanced solid tumor such as melanoma, head and neck, liver or kidney cancer. The chain joins TRBV19 to TRBJ2-2; D is ambiguous. CDR3 nucleotide sequence: TGTGCCGGGCGGCCGCGCGCGAACACCGGGGAGCTGTTTTTT. Residues: CAGRPRANTGELFF.